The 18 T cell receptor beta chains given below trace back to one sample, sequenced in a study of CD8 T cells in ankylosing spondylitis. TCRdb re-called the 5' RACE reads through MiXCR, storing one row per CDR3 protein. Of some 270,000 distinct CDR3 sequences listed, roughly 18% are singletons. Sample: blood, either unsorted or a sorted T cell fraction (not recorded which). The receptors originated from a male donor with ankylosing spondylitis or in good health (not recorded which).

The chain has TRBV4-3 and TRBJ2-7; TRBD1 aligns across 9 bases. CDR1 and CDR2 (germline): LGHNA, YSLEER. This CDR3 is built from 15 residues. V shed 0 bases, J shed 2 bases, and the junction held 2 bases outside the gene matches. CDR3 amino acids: CASSQDGTGPYEQYF. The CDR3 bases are TGCGCCAGCAGCCAAGATGGGACAGGGCCCTACGAGCAGTACTTC.

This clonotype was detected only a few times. The CDR3 DNA is TGTGCCACCAGTGAGGGACTAGCGGTTTACGATGAGCAGTTCTTC. It specifies CATSEGLAVYDEQFF. This sequence joins TRBV15 and TRBJ2-1; 11 bases are shared with TRBD2. Trimming cost V 6 bases and J 8 bases; bases outside gene matches: 9. CDR1 is LNHNV, CDR2 YYDKDF, per germline (reference sequence). The CDR3 consists of 15 residues.

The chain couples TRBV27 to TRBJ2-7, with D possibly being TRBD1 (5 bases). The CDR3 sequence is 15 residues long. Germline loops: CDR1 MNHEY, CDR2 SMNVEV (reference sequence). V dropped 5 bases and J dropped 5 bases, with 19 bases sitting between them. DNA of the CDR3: TGTGCCAGCAGTCCACCTGGCAGGGTCGTCGACGAGCAGTACTTC. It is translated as CASSPPGRVVDEQYF.

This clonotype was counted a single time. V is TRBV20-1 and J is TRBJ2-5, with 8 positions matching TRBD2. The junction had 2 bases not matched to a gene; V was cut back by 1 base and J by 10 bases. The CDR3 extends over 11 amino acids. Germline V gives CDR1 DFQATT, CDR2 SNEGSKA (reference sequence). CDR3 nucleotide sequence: TGCAGTGCTAGAGCGGGGGGGGTCCAGTACTTC. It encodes CSARAGGVQYF.

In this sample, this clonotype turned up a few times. The CDR3 coding sequence is TGCGCCAGCAGCCAAGAAATGGGAGGTAGCTACAATGAGCAGTTCTTC. Protein sequence: CASSQEMGGSYNEQFF. This chain connects TRBV4-3 to TRBJ2-1; a possible D gene is TRBD2 (6 bases). Germline V gives CDR1 LGHNA, CDR2 YSLEER. Trimming pared 0 bases from V and 3 bases from J, leaving 12 bases between. The CDR3 totals 16 residues.

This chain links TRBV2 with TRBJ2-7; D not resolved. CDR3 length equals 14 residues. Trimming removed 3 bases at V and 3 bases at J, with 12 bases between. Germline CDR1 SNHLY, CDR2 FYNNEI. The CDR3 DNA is TGTGCCAGCAGTGATCTGGGCCCGATCTACGAGCAGTACTTC. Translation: CASSDLGPIYEQYF. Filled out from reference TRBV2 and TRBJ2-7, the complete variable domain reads EPEVTQTPSHQVTQMGQEVILRCVPISNHLYFYWYRQILGQKVEFLVSFYNNEISEKSEIFDDQFSVERPDGSNFTLKIRSTKLEDSAMYFCASSDLGPIYEQYFGPGTRLTVT.

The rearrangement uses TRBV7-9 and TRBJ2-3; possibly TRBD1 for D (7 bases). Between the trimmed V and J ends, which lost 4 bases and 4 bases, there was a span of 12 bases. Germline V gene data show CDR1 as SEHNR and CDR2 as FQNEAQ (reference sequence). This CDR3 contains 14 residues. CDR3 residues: CASSSAGGSDTQYF. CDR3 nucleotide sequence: TGTGCCAGCAGCTCGGCAGGGGGGTCAGATACGCAGTATTTT.

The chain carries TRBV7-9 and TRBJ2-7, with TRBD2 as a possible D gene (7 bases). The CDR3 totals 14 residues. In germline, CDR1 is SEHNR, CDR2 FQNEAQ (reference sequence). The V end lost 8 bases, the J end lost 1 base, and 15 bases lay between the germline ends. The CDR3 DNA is TGTGCCAGCGAAAGGGGGGGGGTGTCCTACGAGCAGTACTTC. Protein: CASERGGVSYEQYF.

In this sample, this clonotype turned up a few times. The CDR3 coding sequence is TGTGCCAGCAGTTATTATAGCTCCTACAATGAGCAGTTCTTC. Translation: CASSYYSSYNEQFF. This chain uses TRBV27 with TRBJ2-1; no clear D. Germline loops: CDR1 MNHEY, CDR2 SMNVEV (reference sequence). The CDR3 has 14 residues. Trimming stripped 4 bases from V and 0 bases from J, with 7 bases between.

The CDR3 loop is CASSQAQRDGSYNEQFF. For the CDR3, the DNA is TGTGCCAGCAGCCAAGCCCAGCGGGACGGTTCCTACAATGAGCAGTTCTTC. The chain has TRBV4-2 and TRBJ2-1, with 7 positions matching TRBD2. The germline gives CDR1 LGHNA, CDR2 YNFKEQ. V lost 1 base to trimming and J lost 1 base; unmatched junction nucleotides: 7. CDR3 length equals 17 residues.

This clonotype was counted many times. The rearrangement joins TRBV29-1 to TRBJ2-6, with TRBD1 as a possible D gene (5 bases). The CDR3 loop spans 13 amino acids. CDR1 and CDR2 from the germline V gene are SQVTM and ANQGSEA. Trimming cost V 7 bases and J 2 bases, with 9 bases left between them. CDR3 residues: CSAQGPGANVLTF. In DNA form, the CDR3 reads TGCAGCGCGCAGGGCCCTGGGGCCAACGTCCTGACTTTC. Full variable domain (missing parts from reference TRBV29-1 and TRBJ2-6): SAVISQKPSRDICQRGTSLTIQCQVDSQVTMMFWYRQQPGQSLTLIATANQGSEATYESGFVIDKFPISRPNLTFSTLTVSNMSPEDSSIYLCSAQGPGANVLTFGAGSRLTVL.

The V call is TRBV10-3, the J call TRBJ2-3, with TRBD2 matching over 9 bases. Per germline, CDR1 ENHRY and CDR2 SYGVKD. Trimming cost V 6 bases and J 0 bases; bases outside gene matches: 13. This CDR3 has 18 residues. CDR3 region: CAIRPATAGGPSTDTQYF. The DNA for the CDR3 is TGTGCCATCAGACCAGCGACGGCGGGAGGGCCTAGCACAGATACGCAGTATTTT.

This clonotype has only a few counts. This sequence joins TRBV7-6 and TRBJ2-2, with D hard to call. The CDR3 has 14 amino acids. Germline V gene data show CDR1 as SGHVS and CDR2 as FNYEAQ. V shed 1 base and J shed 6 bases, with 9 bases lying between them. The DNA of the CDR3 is TGTGCCAGCAGCTTAGAAGCGAGCGCCGGGGAGCTGTTTTTT. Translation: CASSLEASAGELFF.

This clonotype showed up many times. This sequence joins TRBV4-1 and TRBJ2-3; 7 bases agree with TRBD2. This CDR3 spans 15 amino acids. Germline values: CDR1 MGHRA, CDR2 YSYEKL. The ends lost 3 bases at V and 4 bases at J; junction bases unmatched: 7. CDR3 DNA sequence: TGCGCCAGCAGCCAGGGGGGGTCGGGAGCAGATACGCAGTATTTT. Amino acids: CASSQGGSGADTQYF.

Here the CDR3 reads CASSPMLRLGQGADEQYF. The CDR3 nucleotides read TGTGCCAGCTCGCCAATGCTCCGGCTAGGCCAGGGGGCCGACGAGCAGTACTTC. V and J are TRBV18 and TRBJ2-7; 8 positions agree with TRBD1. CDR1 and CDR2 (germline): KGHSH, LQKENI. This CDR3 contains 18 residues. V gave up 6 bases and J gave up 5 bases; unmatched junction bases: 21.

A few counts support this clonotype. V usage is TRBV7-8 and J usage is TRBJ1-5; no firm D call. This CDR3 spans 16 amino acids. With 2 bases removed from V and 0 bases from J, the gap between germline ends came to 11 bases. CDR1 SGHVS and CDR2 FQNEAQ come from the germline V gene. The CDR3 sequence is CASSLQGLLSNQPQHF. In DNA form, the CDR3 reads TGTGCCAGCAGCTTACAAGGACTCCTTAGCAATCAGCCCCAGCATTTT.

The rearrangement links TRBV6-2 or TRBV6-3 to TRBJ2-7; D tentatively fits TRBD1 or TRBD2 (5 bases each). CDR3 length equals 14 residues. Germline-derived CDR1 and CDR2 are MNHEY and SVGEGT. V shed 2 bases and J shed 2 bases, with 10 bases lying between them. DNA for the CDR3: TGTGCCAGCAGTTACGCCGGGGACCCCTACGAGCAGTACTTC. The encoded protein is CASSYAGDPYEQYF.

CDR3 amino acids: CASSLDPDAADKGSPLHF. CDR3 coding DNA: TGTGCCAGCAGCTTAGACCCGGACGCGGCGGACAAAGGGTCACCCCTCCACTTT. The V call is TRBV7-6, the J call TRBJ1-6, with D perhaps TRBD1 (5 bases). Trimming pared 1 base from V and 10 bases from J, leaving 23 bases between. Germline V gene data show CDR1 as SGHVS and CDR2 as FNYEAQ. This CDR3 is 18 amino acids long.